These T cell receptor beta chains were read from a single sample in a study of blood T cell repertoires in COVID-19. Libraries were prepared by immunoSEQ multiplex PCR; TCRdb keeps only in-frame clonotypes and omits some of them. The sample shows just over 60,000 clones, over 60% of them seen only once. The sample consisted of peripheral blood. Source of these receptors: a man aged 25-45 years with COVID-19, enrolled during active disease. The CDR3 runs from the conserved cysteine through the conserved F or W. Each record gives: J gene, D gene, clone size, V gene, CDR3 DNA, CDR3 protein. A D gene is named only where the DNA matches it firmly. Only some rows state a clone size, as once, few, many or a class for expanded clones.

J gene: TRBJ2-6
D gene: .
clone size: .
V gene: TRBV24-1
CDR3 DNA: TGTGCCACCGGGCAGGTAGGCTCTGGGGCCAACGTCCTGACTTTC
CDR3 protein: CATGQVGSGANVLTF

J gene: TRBJ2-1
D gene: TRBD2
clone size: .
V gene: TRBV10-3
CDR3 DNA: TGTGCCATCAGTGAGTCAGTAGTCGGGGGGTACAATGAGCAGTTCTTC
CDR3 protein: CAISESVVGGYNEQFF

J gene: TRBJ2-2
D gene: TRBD2
clone size: once
V gene: TRBV18
CDR3 DNA: TGTGCCAGCTCACTAATCTGGCCTAGCGGGGACACCGGGGAGCTGTTTTTT
CDR3 protein: CASSLIWPSGDTGELFF

J gene: TRBJ2-7
D gene: .
clone size: .
V gene: TRBV4-2
CDR3 DNA: TGTGCCAGCAGCCAAGATCTCGACAGCTCCTACGAGCAGTACTTC
CDR3 protein: CASSQDLDSSYEQYF

J gene: TRBJ2-5
D gene: .
clone size: .
V gene: TRBV11-3
CDR3 DNA: TGTGCCAGCAGCTTCGGTTCAGGGGTCCAAGAGACCCAGTACTTC
CDR3 protein: CASSFGSGVQETQYF

J gene: TRBJ2-2
D gene: .
clone size: .
V gene: TRBV9
CDR3 DNA: TGTGCCAGCAGCCCCCGGGTTACCGGGGAGCTGTTTTTT
CDR3 protein: CASSPRVTGELFF

J gene: TRBJ2-5
D gene: TRBD1
clone size: .
V gene: TRBV9
CDR3 DNA: TGTGCCAGCAGCCCGAGGACAGGCGCAGAGACCCAGTACTTC
CDR3 protein: CASSPRTGAETQYF

J gene: TRBJ2-5
D gene: TRBD1
clone size: .
V gene: TRBV6-2/TRBV6-3
CDR3 DNA: TGTGCCAGCAGTTATCCTCTAGATCAGGGGGCAAACAGAGAGACCCAGTACTTC
CDR3 protein: CASSYPLDQGANRETQYF

J gene: TRBJ1-1
D gene: TRBD1
clone size: .
V gene: TRBV6-5
CDR3 DNA: TGTGCCAGCAGTTACGGGTGGACAGGGGGCAGAGAAGCTTTCTTT
CDR3 protein: CASSYGWTGGREAFF

J gene: TRBJ2-6
D gene: TRBD1
clone size: .
V gene: TRBV19
CDR3 DNA: TGTGCCAGTAGTTCCCGACAGGGGCAGACCAACGTCCTGACTTTC
CDR3 protein: CASSSRQGQTNVLTF

J gene: TRBJ2-7
D gene: .
clone size: .
V gene: TRBV10-3
CDR3 DNA: TGTGCCACCTTCAGCGGAAACTACGAGCAGTACTTC
CDR3 protein: CATFSGNYEQYF

J gene: TRBJ1-3
D gene: TRBD1
clone size: .
V gene: TRBV25-1
CDR3 DNA: TGTGCCAGCAGTGAGTGGGACAGTCAATCTGGAAACACCATATATTTT
CDR3 protein: CASSEWDSQSGNTIYF

J gene: TRBJ2-3
D gene: .
clone size: .
V gene: TRBV5-1
CDR3 DNA: TGCGCCAGCAGCTTATGGCTAGAGGCCAGTACGCAGTATTTT
CDR3 protein: CASSLWLEASTQYF

J gene: TRBJ2-3
D gene: .
clone size: .
V gene: TRBV7-8
CDR3 DNA: TGTGCCAGCAGCTTACAGGCCGTTGGGAGAGGTACGCAGTATTTT
CDR3 protein: CASSLQAVGRGTQYF

J gene: TRBJ1-5
D gene: .
clone size: .
V gene: TRBV28
CDR3 DNA: TGTGCCACCCATCACGCGGTCGGCAATCAGCCCCAGCATTTT
CDR3 protein: CATHHAVGNQPQHF

J gene: TRBJ1-5
D gene: TRBD1
clone size: once
V gene: TRBV28
CDR3 DNA: TGTGCCAGCAGCCACCCAACAGGGGGAGGTATTCAGCCCCAGCATTTT
CDR3 protein: CASSHPTGGGIQPQHF

J gene: TRBJ2-5
D gene: .
clone size: .
V gene: TRBV27
CDR3 DNA: TGTGCCAGCAGTTTATTTCCCCGGGGTGGGCAAGAGACCCAGTACTTC
CDR3 protein: CASSLFPRGGQETQYF

J gene: TRBJ1-6
D gene: .
clone size: once
V gene: TRBV27
CDR3 DNA: TGTGCCAGCAGTTTCCTGGGGGGAGATTCACCCCTCCACTTT
CDR3 protein: CASSFLGGDSPLHF

J gene: TRBJ2-1
D gene: .
clone size: .
V gene: TRBV10-3
CDR3 DNA: TGTGCCATCAGTCGGGACTCCTCGGATGAGCAGTTCTTC
CDR3 protein: CAISRDSSDEQFF

J gene: TRBJ2-1
D gene: .
clone size: once
V gene: TRBV24-1
CDR3 DNA: TGTGCCACCAGTTGGGAGGAGGGCAATGAGCAGTTCTTC
CDR3 protein: CATSWEEGNEQFF

J gene: TRBJ1-1
D gene: .
clone size: .
V gene: TRBV7-8
CDR3 DNA: TGTGCCAGCAGCCCTCCCGCCGGGACTGAAGCTTTCTTT
CDR3 protein: CASSPPAGTEAFF

J gene: TRBJ2-1
D gene: TRBD1
clone size: .
V gene: TRBV5-1
CDR3 DNA: TGCGCCAGCAGCTTACAGGGGGGACCCTACAATGAGCAGTTCTTC
CDR3 protein: CASSLQGGPYNEQFF

J gene: TRBJ1-2
D gene: TRBD1
clone size: .
V gene: TRBV14
CDR3 DNA: TGTGCCAGCAGCCAAAGCGGGACAGGGGTCGACTATGGCTACACCTTC
CDR3 protein: CASSQSGTGVDYGYTF

J gene: TRBJ2-7
D gene: .
clone size: .
V gene: TRBV14
CDR3 DNA: TGTGCCAGCAGCCCAGGGTTCGGTTACGAGCAGTACTTC
CDR3 protein: CASSPGFGYEQYF

J gene: TRBJ1-5
D gene: .
clone size: few
V gene: TRBV18
CDR3 DNA: TGTGCCAGCTCACCACCGAATATCCAGGGAGGCCAGCCCCAGCATTTT
CDR3 protein: CASSPPNIQGGQPQHF

J gene: TRBJ2-7
D gene: .
clone size: .
V gene: TRBV24-1
CDR3 DNA: TGTGCCACGGGGGACAAGTACACCTACGAGCAGTACTTC
CDR3 protein: CATGDKYTYEQYF

J gene: TRBJ2-3
D gene: .
clone size: .
V gene: TRBV10-3
CDR3 DNA: TGTGCCATCAACACAGAAACTAGCACAGATACGCAGTATTTT
CDR3 protein: CAINTETSTDTQYF

J gene: TRBJ1-1
D gene: TRBD1
clone size: .
V gene: TRBV11-3
CDR3 DNA: TGTGCCAGCAGCTTCTTATACAGGGGGCGAAAAGGAACTGAAGCTTTCTTT
CDR3 protein: CASSFLYRGRKGTEAFF

J gene: TRBJ2-3
D gene: TRBD2
clone size: .
V gene: TRBV2
CDR3 DNA: TGTGCCAGCAGGGGACTAGCGGACACAGATACGCAGTATTTT
CDR3 protein: CASRGLADTDTQYF

J gene: TRBJ1-1
D gene: .
clone size: .
V gene: TRBV3-1/TRBV3-2
CDR3 DNA: TGTGCCAGCAGCCAATCCTCGACAGGACCCCAAGCTTTCTTT
CDR3 protein: CASSQSSTGPQAFF

J gene: TRBJ2-3
D gene: .
clone size: .
V gene: TRBV6-5
CDR3 DNA: TGTGCCAGCAGTTATGGCAGGGGTACAGATACGCAGTATTTT
CDR3 protein: CASSYGRGTDTQYF

J gene: TRBJ2-7
D gene: .
clone size: .
V gene: TRBV6-5
CDR3 DNA: TGTGCCAGCAGTAGACAGATATACGACGAGCAGTACTTC
CDR3 protein: CASSRQIYDEQYF

J gene: TRBJ1-1
D gene: .
clone size: .
V gene: TRBV27
CDR3 DNA: TGTGCCAGCAGCCCCTCGACAGGCCTGAACACTGAAGCTTTCTTT
CDR3 protein: CASSPSTGLNTEAFF

J gene: TRBJ1-5
D gene: TRBD1
clone size: .
V gene: TRBV4-2
CDR3 DNA: TGTGCCAGCAGCGTCCGGGACAGGGTGGATCAGCCCCAGCATTTT
CDR3 protein: CASSVRDRVDQPQHF

J gene: TRBJ1-6
D gene: TRBD1
clone size: .
V gene: TRBV9
CDR3 DNA: TGTGCCAGCAGCCCCCAAGGGGGACAGTCTAATTCACCCCTCCACTTT
CDR3 protein: CASSPQGGQSNSPLHF

J gene: TRBJ2-3
D gene: .
clone size: .
V gene: TRBV27
CDR3 DNA: TGTGCCAGCAGTGCAATCGGGAACCCCGAAGATACGCAGTATTTT
CDR3 protein: CASSAIGNPEDTQYF

J gene: TRBJ2-7
D gene: .
clone size: .
V gene: TRBV7-8
CDR3 DNA: TGTGCCAGCAGCTTAGCGGGAGCACCCTCCGAGCAGTACTTC
CDR3 protein: CASSLAGAPSEQYF

J gene: TRBJ2-7
D gene: .
clone size: .
V gene: TRBV5-6
CDR3 DNA: TGTGCCAGCAGCCCCCGTCCCGGGACTCGTAACGAGCAGTACTTC
CDR3 protein: CASSPRPGTRNEQYF

J gene: TRBJ2-5
D gene: TRBD1
clone size: .
V gene: TRBV7-2
CDR3 DNA: TGTGCCAGCAGCTTATTTGAGTGGGGACAGGGTCAAGAGACCCAGTACTTC
CDR3 protein: CASSLFEWGQGQETQYF

J gene: TRBJ2-3
D gene: .
clone size: .
V gene: TRBV5-1
CDR3 DNA: TGCGCCAGCAGCTTGAGTGGGCAGGTCTACACAGATACGCAGTATTTT
CDR3 protein: CASSLSGQVYTDTQYF

J gene: TRBJ2-7
D gene: TRBD2
clone size: .
V gene: TRBV28
CDR3 DNA: TGTGCCAGCAGTTTGGGCGGGACTAGCGCCTACGAGCAGTACTTC
CDR3 protein: CASSLGGTSAYEQYF

J gene: TRBJ2-1
D gene: .
clone size: .
V gene: TRBV28
CDR3 DNA: TGTGCCAGCAGTCCCTCCGGGGGAAGGGGCAATGAGCAGTTCTTC
CDR3 protein: CASSPSGGRGNEQFF

J gene: TRBJ2-2
D gene: TRBD2
clone size: .
V gene: TRBV5-4
CDR3 DNA: TGTGCCAGCAGCTTAGAGGGAGGGCCCGACACCGGGGAGCTGTTTTTT
CDR3 protein: CASSLEGGPDTGELFF

J gene: TRBJ1-6
D gene: TRBD1
clone size: .
V gene: TRBV30
CDR3 DNA: TGTGCACGGAGTTCGTCCGGGACAGCTAATTCACCCCTCCACTTT
CDR3 protein: CARSSSGTANSPLHF

J gene: TRBJ2-7
D gene: TRBD2
clone size: .
V gene: TRBV14
CDR3 DNA: TGTGCCAGCAGCCAATGGAGCGGGGGGGCCAAAGCCTACGAGCAGTACTTC
CDR3 protein: CASSQWSGGAKAYEQYF

J gene: TRBJ1-3
D gene: .
clone size: .
V gene: TRBV23-1
CDR3 DNA: TGCGCCAGCAGTCAATCGTCCGGGACTGGAAACACCATATATTTT
CDR3 protein: CASSQSSGTGNTIYF

J gene: TRBJ2-5
D gene: TRBD2
clone size: few
V gene: TRBV5-5
CDR3 DNA: TGTGCCAGCAGCTTAGGACTAGCATACCAAGAGACCCAGTACTTC
CDR3 protein: CASSLGLAYQETQYF